A selection of T cell receptor beta chains follows, all from one sample in a study of shared clonotypes between healthy human individuals. Some clones are missing from TCRdb's copy, which holds only in-frame ones; the method was immunoSEQ multiplex PCR. Of some 2 million clones in the sample, approximately 95% were seen once. The sample taken for sequencing was naive CD4+ T cells sorted from blood. These receptors came from a man aged 18 to 29 in good health. Both conserved end residues are part of each CDR3. The D gene is left open where the match is weak. Clone size appears in some rows only: once, few, many, or a class for an expanded clone.

V gene	clone size	J gene	D gene	CDR3 DNA	CDR3 protein
TRBV7-8	-	TRBJ2-7	-	TGTGCCAGCAGCTTAGTGGGGGCAGGCGGCCCGCTTTCCTACGAGCAGTACTTC	CASSLVGAGGPLSYEQYF
TRBV7-9	-	TRBJ1-2	TRBD1	TGTGCCAGCAGCCGATTGACAGGGGGTCTGGGCTATGGCTACACCTTC	CASSRLTGGLGYGYTF
TRBV30	many	TRBJ2-5	-	TGTGCCTGGAGTGTACGCAACCAAGAGACCCAGTACTTC	CAWSVRNQETQYF
TRBV6-5	-	TRBJ1-2	TRBD1	TGTGCCAGCAGGCAGGGACAGACAATTTATGGCTACACCTTC	CASRQGQTIYGYTF
TRBV10-2	-	TRBJ1-6	TRBD1	TGCGCCAGCAGATGGGGACAGGATAATTCACCCCTCCACTTT	CASRWGQDNSPLHF
TRBV5-4	-	TRBJ2-3	-	TGTGCCAGCAGCTCAGCAGGGACAGATACGCAGTATTTT	CASSSAGTDTQYF
TRBV30	-	TRBJ2-5	TRBD2	TGTGCCTGGAGTATCGGCGGGAGTACAGAGACCCAGTACTTC	CAWSIGGSTETQYF
TRBV19	-	TRBJ1-2	-	TGTGCCAGTAGTATAGCCGGGGGGCTCTATGGCTACACCTTC	CASSIAGGLYGYTF
TRBV5-1	-	TRBJ1-1	-	TGCGCCAGCAGCCAGGGAGCGAACACTGAAGCTTTCTTT	CASSQGANTEAFF
TRBV4-3	-	TRBJ1-4	-	TGCGCCAGCAGCCAAGATGACTACAGGGCGAGGGAAAAACTGTTTTTT	CASSQDDYRAREKLFF
TRBV6-6	once	TRBJ1-1	-	TGTGCCAGCAGTTACACGACGGGGTGGGCTGAAGCTTTCTTT	CASSYTTGWAEAFF
TRBV4-1	-	TRBJ2-5	TRBD2	TGCGCCAGCAGCCAAGGGATAGCGGGGGGTGAGACCCAGTACTTC	CASSQGIAGGETQYF
TRBV5-1	-	TRBJ2-1	TRBD2	TGCGCCAGCAGCCCGACTAGCGGCTACAATGAGCAGTTCTTC	CASSPTSGYNEQFF
TRBV19	-	TRBJ2-4	-	TGTGCCAACCGGTGGGACATTCAGTACTTC	CANRWDIQYF
TRBV28	-	TRBJ1-5	-	TGTGCCAGCAGCCCCCCGCAGGGTGGCAATCAGCCCCAGCATTTT	CASSPPQGGNQPQHF
TRBV11-2	-	TRBJ2-5	-	TGTGCCAGCAGCTTAGTCGCCAGGGTGAGGGAGACCCAGTACTTC	CASSLVARVRETQYF
TRBV7-6	-	TRBJ2-7	-	TGTGCCAGCAGCCAACAGGGGGCGGGAGGGCCCTACGAGCAGTACTTC	CASSQQGAGGPYEQYF
TRBV4-1	-	TRBJ1-5	-	TGCGCCAGCAGCCCTCGGGACGGGCCCAATCAGCCCCAGCATTTT	CASSPRDGPNQPQHF
TRBV4-2	-	TRBJ2-3	-	TGTGCCAGCAGCCTTACACAGGGAGTAGGCACAGATACGCAGTATTTT	CASSLTQGVGTDTQYF
TRBV6-6	-	TRBJ2-7	TRBD1	TGTGCCAGCAGTCGCAGGACAGGGACCTACGAGCAGTACTTC	CASSRRTGTYEQYF
TRBV19	-	TRBJ1-1	-	TGTGCCAGTAGTAAGGGTGTGGCCCGAGAAGCTTTCTTT	CASSKGVAREAFF
TRBV5-4	-	TRBJ2-1	-	TGTGCCAGCAGCGGGGCCGGAGTCCCGAGCTCCTACAATGAGCAGTTCTTC	CASSGAGVPSSYNEQFF
TRBV9	-	TRBJ2-2	TRBD2	TGTGCCAGCAGCGTCGGACTAGCCACGGTTCCCACGGAGCTGTTTTTT	CASSVGLATVPTELFF
TRBV10-3	-	TRBJ2-1	TRBD2	TGTGCCATCAAAGGAGCGGGAGGGTACAATGAGCAGTTCTTC	CAIKGAGGYNEQFF
TRBV30	-	TRBJ2-5	-	TGTGCCTGGAGTGCGGGGCAGGGCGTTTCTCAGGGAGAGACCCAGTACTTC	CAWSAGQGVSQGETQYF
TRBV11-2	-	TRBJ2-7	TRBD2	TGTGCCAGCAGCTGGGAAATAGCGGGAGGGCCCTACGAGCAGTACTTC	CASSWEIAGGPYEQYF
TRBV5-6	-	TRBJ2-7	-	TGTGCCAGCAGCTTGGATCGGGTAACCTACGAGCAGTACTTC	CASSLDRVTYEQYF
TRBV5-1	-	TRBJ2-1	TRBD2	TGCGCCAGCAGCTTGCGAGGGGAGGGTCTGAATGAGCAGTTCTTC	CASSLRGEGLNEQFF
TRBV27	once	TRBJ2-7	-	TGTGCCAGCAGGACCGGGACCCTGAACTCCTACGAGCAGTACTTC	CASRTGTLNSYEQYF
TRBV5-8	once	TRBJ2-5	-	TGTGCCAGCAGCTCGGGAAGGGCCCAAGAGACCCAGTACTTC	CASSSGRAQETQYF
TRBV11-3	-	TRBJ1-5	-	TGTGCCAGCAGCCAACATAGACCCCCGAACAGGAATCAGCCCCAGCATTTT	CASSQHRPPNRNQPQHF
TRBV6-1	-	TRBJ1-1	TRBD1	TGTGCCAGTAGACAGGGATCCGCTGGAGTCACTGAAGCTTTCTTT	CASRQGSAGVTEAFF
TRBV5-1	-	TRBJ1-2	TRBD1	TGCGCCAGCAGCGGCGGGACAGGGTACTATGGCTACACCTTC	CASSGGTGYYGYTF
TRBV7-9	-	TRBJ2-1	TRBD2	TGTGCCAGCAGCCCCTTAGGGCTAGCGGGAGTATACAATGAGCAGTTCTTC	CASSPLGLAGVYNEQFF
TRBV14	-	TRBJ2-3	-	TGTGCCAGCAGCCAAGTACGGCTCGCAGATACGCAGTATTTT	CASSQVRLADTQYF
TRBV27	-	TRBJ1-6	-	TGTGCCAGCAGTTTAAACCTAATTTCACCCCTCCACTTT	CASSLNLISPLHF